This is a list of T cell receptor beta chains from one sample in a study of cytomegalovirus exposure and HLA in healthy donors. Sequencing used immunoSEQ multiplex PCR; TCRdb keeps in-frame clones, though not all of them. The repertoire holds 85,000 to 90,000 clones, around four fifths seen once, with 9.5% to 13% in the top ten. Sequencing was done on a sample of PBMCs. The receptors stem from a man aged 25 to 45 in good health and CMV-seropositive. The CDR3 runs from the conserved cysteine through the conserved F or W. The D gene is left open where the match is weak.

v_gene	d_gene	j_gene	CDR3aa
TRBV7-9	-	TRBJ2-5	CASSVPSWYQETQYF
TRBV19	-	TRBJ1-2	CASSRPRGGPGYYGYTF
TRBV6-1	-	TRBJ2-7	CASSEEGASSYEQYF
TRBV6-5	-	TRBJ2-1	CASSSRQNEQFF
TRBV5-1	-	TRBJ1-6	CASSLDRTNSPLHF
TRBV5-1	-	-	CASSSGWGDRYEQYF
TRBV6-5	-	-	CASSYGVEGYEQYF
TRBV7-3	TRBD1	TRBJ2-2	CASSLHGAGTGTGELFF
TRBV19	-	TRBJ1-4	CATRQDGREKLFF
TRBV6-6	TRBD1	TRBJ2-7	CASSHSGTGPYEQYF
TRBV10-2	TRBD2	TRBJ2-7	CASSDSRGGVYEQYF
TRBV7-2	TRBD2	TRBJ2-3	CASSHGLGFTDTQYF
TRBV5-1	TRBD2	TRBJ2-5	CASSPVGGVETQYF
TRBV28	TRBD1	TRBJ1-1	CASSFLGGNTEAFF
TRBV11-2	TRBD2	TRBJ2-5	CASSALLAGGRETQYF
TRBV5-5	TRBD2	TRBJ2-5	CASSLWIAGEETQYF
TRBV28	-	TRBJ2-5	CASHNREWETQYF
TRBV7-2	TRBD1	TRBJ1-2	CASRDRNIYGYTF
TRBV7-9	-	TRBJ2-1	CASSILNEQFF
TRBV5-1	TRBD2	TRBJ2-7	CASSNSGGDYEQYF
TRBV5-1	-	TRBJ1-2	CASSLALARDGYTF
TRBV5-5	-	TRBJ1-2	CASRVGGLRDGYTF
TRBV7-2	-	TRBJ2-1	CASSFFDNEQFF
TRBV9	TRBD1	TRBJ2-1	CASSVMGPRGYNEQFF